Listed below are T cell receptor beta chains from one sample, sequenced in a study of T cells in Graves' hyperthyroidism and ophthalmopathy. TCRdb reprocessed the multiplex PCR reads via MiXCR and lists one record per CDR3 protein. Among around 520,000 distinct CDR3 sequences listed, about 14% were seen once. Source material: blood. The receptors come from a woman aged 35 to 49 with Graves' hyperthyroidism. Both conserved end residues are part of each CDR3. The D gene is left open where the match is weak. A clone size is listed for some rows: how often the clone was seen (once, few, many), or a class if it is expanded.

many TRBD1 TRBJ2-3 TRBV6-1 TGTGCCAGCAGTGAAGCGACAGGGGGCGCAGATACGCAGTATTTT CASSEATGGADTQYF
few - TRBJ1-1 TRBV20-1 TGCAGTGCTAGAGATGGTTTGAAGGGGCGAGATACTGAAGCTTTCTTT CSARDGLKGRDTEAFF
- - TRBJ2-1 TRBV4-1 TGCGCCAGCAGCCAAGATTTTCCGGCAGGGGTTTTTTACAATGAGCAGTTCTTC CASSQDFPAGVFYNEQFF
few - TRBJ1-5 TRBV19 TGTGCCAGTAACTCGGGGAGGGCTAGGCAGCCCCAGCATTTT CASNSGRARQPQHF
few TRBD2 TRBJ2-5 TRBV18 TGTGCCAGCTCACCTGGGACTAGCGGGAGCGGGACCCAGTACTTC CASSPGTSGSGTQYF
- - TRBJ2-1 TRBV6-1 TGTGCCAGCAACCGACCGGGATCCGACTACAATGAGCAGTTCTTC CASNRPGSDYNEQFF
- - TRBJ1-1 TRBV4-2 TGTGCCAGCAGCCAAGATAAGGAGGGAGAGGGGACTGAAGCTTTCTTT CASSQDKEGEGTEAFF
many TRBD2 TRBJ2-7 TRBV28 TGTGCCAGCAGTGGTACTAGCGGGAGGGCCCTGATGAAGCAGTACTTC CASSGTSGRALMKQYF
- TRBD2 TRBJ2-3 TRBV24-1 TGTGCCACCAGTGATAGACTAGCGGGAGGGGATACGCAGTATTTT CATSDRLAGGDTQYF
- - TRBJ2-7 TRBV20-1 TGCAGTGCTGGGGGGACTGGCCTTACCTACGAGCAGTACTTC CSAGGTGLTYEQYF
- - TRBJ2-2 TRBV9 TGTGCCAGCAGCGGGAGTAAATGGCGAGAAAGGGCCGGGGAGCTGTTTTTT CASSGSKWRERAGELFF
- TRBD1 TRBJ1-3 TRBV6-1 TGTGCCAGCAGGGGACAGGTCAACTCTGGAAACACCATATATTTT CASRGQVNSGNTIYF
few - TRBJ2-1 TRBV12-3/TRBV12-4 TGTGCCAGCAGTACCACCCTCGGGTCATACAATGAGCAGTTCTTC CASSTTLGSYNEQFF
many TRBD2 TRBJ2-1 TRBV27 TGTGCCAGCAGACTAGCGGAACCTCCCGACAATGAGCAGTTCTTC CASRLAEPPDNEQFF
many - TRBJ1-1 TRBV12-3/TRBV12-4 TGTGCCAGCAGTATACCCCGGGCCGCTGAAGCTTTCTTT CASSIPRAAEAFF
many TRBD1 TRBJ2-3 TRBV5-1 TGCGCCAGCTCCGCAGGGGACAGGGATTTCGGTACGCAGTATTTT CASSAGDRDFGTQYF
- TRBD1 TRBJ2-5 TRBV5-1 TGCGCCAGCACCCGACAGGGGGGGGAGACCCAGTACTTC CASTRQGGETQYF
many TRBD1 TRBJ1-1 TRBV30 TGTGCCTGGAGTGTATTTACAGGGGAAAAAGCTTTCTTT CAWSVFTGEKAFF
many TRBD1 TRBJ1-5 TRBV5-1 TGCGCCAGCAGACTGACAGGGGACGGCAATCAGCCCCAGCATTTT CASRLTGDGNQPQHF
- - TRBJ2-5 TRBV15 TGTGCCACCAGCAGAGGGGGGACGGAGACCCAGTACTTC CATSRGGTETQYF
few - TRBJ1-5 TRBV24-1 TGTGCCACCAGTGACCACCCAGGGTTAGGGGGCAATCAGCCCCAGCATTTT CATSDHPGLGGNQPQHF
many TRBD2 TRBJ2-7 TRBV12-3/TRBV12-4 TGTGCCAGCAGTCCCCGGGGACTAGCTCGGGGGGAGCAGTACTTC CASSPRGLARGEQYF
few - TRBJ1-3 TRBV28 TGTGCCAGCAGTTCCCCCGGGACCCCAAGAAACACCATATATTTT CASSSPGTPRNTIYF
many - TRBJ1-2 TRBV27 TGTGCCAGCAGTATCCACCAGAACTATGGCTACACCTTC CASSIHQNYGYTF
- - TRBJ1-4 TRBV5-6 TGTGCCAGCAGCTTGGCAGGGTGGGCAACTAATGAAAAACTGTTTTTT CASSLAGWATNEKLFF
- TRBD2 TRBJ2-3 TRBV15 TGTGCCACCAGCAGAGCCTCACTAGCGGGTTCTACAGATACGCAGTATTTT CATSRASLAGSTDTQYF
many TRBD1 TRBJ1-2 TRBV20-1 TGCAGTGCTAGTGGGCAGGGGGCGACGGCTAACTATGGCTACACCTTC CSASGQGATANYGYTF